The 5 T cell receptor beta chains below all came from one sample that was sequenced in a study of radiotherapy plus CTLA-4 blockade in lung cancer. Here immunoSEQ multiplex PCR was the method, and the copy in TCRdb shows in-frame clones only, minus some. This repertoire shows 50,000 to 65,000 clones, 77% found once; its top ten account for about 2.5%. Source: peripheral blood, taken from a patient treated with radiotherapy plus ipilimumab. The receptor set was obtained from a human donor with non-small cell lung cancer whose response to radiotherapy plus ipilimumab could not be evaluated.

The chain combines TRBV28 with TRBJ2-3; 8 bases match TRBD2. Germline values: CDR1 MDHEN, CDR2 SYDVKM. The V and J ends lost 5 bases and 1 base, in that order; junction bases with no gene match: 5. The CDR3 is made up of 15 amino acids. For the CDR3, the DNA is TGTGCCAGCAGTCCAGCGGGAGTAGGCACAGATACGCAGTATTTT. It translates to CASSPAGVGTDTQYF.

CDR3 in DNA: TGTGCCAGCAGCCCCCCCCAAGGCAGGGGGCTTCATGAGCAGTTCTTC. Translation: CASSPPQGRGLHEQFF. The chain is built from TRBV9 and TRBJ2-1, with 8 bases lining up with TRBD1. Germline V gene data show CDR1 as SGDLS and CDR2 as YYNGEE. Unmatched junction bases numbered 14, after V lost 4 bases and J lost 8 bases. The CDR3 totals 16 residues.

The table lists this clone with a count of one. The rearrangement joins TRBV9 to TRBJ2-7; 10 positions agree with TRBD2. CDR1 and CDR2 from the germline V gene are SGDLS and YYNGEE. The CDR3 is made up of 15 amino acids. V lost 2 bases to trimming and J lost 0 bases; unmatched junction nucleotides: 2. The CDR3 reads CASSVSGGGSYEQYF. CDR3 bases: TGTGCCAGCAGCGTCAGCGGGGGGGGCTCCTACGAGCAGTACTTC.

The genes are TRBV27 and TRBJ2-7; maybe TRBD2 (6 bases). V shed 7 bases and J shed 4 bases, with 17 bases lying between them. Germline lookup yields CDR1 MNHEY and CDR2 SMNVEV (reference sequence). The length of the CDR3 is 14 residues. The CDR3 is CASKVGYGGYEQYF. The CDR3 DNA sequence: TGTGCCAGCAAGGTTGGCTACGGGGGTTACGAGCAGTACTTC.

CDR3 protein: CASSGMTIADTDTQYF. The CDR3 DNA follows: TGTGCCAGCAGCGGGATGACTATAGCGGATACAGATACGCAGTATTTT. The rearrangement joins TRBV5-4 to TRBJ2-3; perhaps TRBD2 as D (6 bases). Trimming left V 4 bases short and J 3 bases short, with 18 bases between. The CDR3 sequence is 16 residues long. Germline values: CDR1 SGHNT, CDR2 YYREEE (reference sequence).